This T cell receptor (beta chain) was sequenced in a study of cytomegalovirus exposure and HLA in healthy donors. Study overall: The 120 validation repertoires, a later analysis reported, used the same platform as the 650 to 800 repertoires from the first cohort. Regarding the study as a whole: The listing of fewer than 200 TCR beta chains classed them as cytomegalovirus-associated. A few of the chains that were CMV-associated were confirmed in vitro to be specific for CMV antigens.

The repertoire was sequenced with immunoSEQ multiplex PCR; TCRdb's copy has only in-frame clones and lacks some. The sample has tens of thousands of clones, approximately 90% seen once; the top ten hold 0.9% to 1.4%. The V segment lost 2 bases and the J segment 2 bases; nucleotides outside the gene matches: 6. In germline, CDR1 is LGHNA, CDR2 YNFKEQ. CDR3 length: 16 amino acids. Regarding this clone: Its target is not known.

The chain couples TRBV4-2 to TRBJ2-1, with 7 bases identical to TRBD2. Sequenced input: PBMCs. The TCR originated in a man aged 18-30 years in good health and CMV-seronegative. The CDR3 region has the DNA TGTGCCAGCAGCCAACCCCAGCGGGAAGCCTACAATGAGCAGTTCTTC. It yields the protein CASSQPQREAYNEQFF.